This TCR beta chain stems from a study of T cells in Graves' hyperthyroidism and ophthalmopathy. Researchers barred patients who had uncontrolled infection, other autoimmune disease, pregnancy or lactation. Amplification of TCR beta CDR3 regions used RNA as the template. Primed by the HTBI set, a first-round RT-PCR was run on the TCR CDR3. In TCRdb, the multiplex PCR reads were re-called with MiXCR into one record per CDR3 protein. Found here are 490,000 or so distinct CDR3 sequences, approximately 48% of them singletons; the top ten hold about 43%. Between the trimmed V and J ends, which lost 6 bases and 0 bases, there was a span of 18 bases. CDR1 LNHDA and CDR2 SQIVND come from the germline V gene (reference sequence). The CDR3 has 18 residues.

This chain uses TRBV19 with TRBJ2-6; D gene ambiguous. Source material: peripheral blood or thyroid tissue (not recorded which). This TCR derives from an adult woman with Graves' disease, either hyperthyroidism or ophthalmopathy (not recorded which). The CDR3 region is CASSNARRAHSGANVLTF. In DNA, the CDR3 is TGTGCCAGTAGCAACGCTCGACGGGCTCACTCTGGGGCCAACGTCCTGACTTTC.